A selection of T cell receptor beta chains follows, all from one sample in a study of radiation and T cells in renal cell carcinoma. TCRdb's table, derived via immunoSEQ multiplex PCR, lists solely in-frame clones and lacks some. The sample holds roughly 10,000 clones, roughly three fifths seen once. The sample here was tumor tissue, taken from a patient whose treatment was nephrectomy without radiotherapy. These receptor sequences come from a man aged 35 to 55 with renal cell carcinoma. The CDR3 runs from the conserved cysteine through the conserved F or W. Each record gives: clone size, J gene, D gene, CDR3 length, V gene, CDR3 DNA, CDR3 protein. D genes are given only for firm matches. Some rows mark clone size as missing; the rest say once, few, many or name a class of expanded clone.

clone_size: NA
j_call: TRBJ2-2
d_call: TRBD2
cdr3_length: 16
v_call: TRBV5-4
cdr3_nt: TGTGCCAGCAGTTCGAGGACTAGCGGGATGGGCGGGGAGCTGTTTTTT
cdr3_aa: CASSSRTSGMGGELFF

clone_size: NA
j_call: TRBJ1-1
d_call: NA
cdr3_length: 12
v_call: TRBV4-2
cdr3_nt: TGTGCCAGCAGCTTGGTTAACACTGAAGCTTTCTTT
cdr3_aa: CASSLVNTEAFF

clone_size: NA
j_call: TRBJ2-6
d_call: NA
cdr3_length: 14
v_call: TRBV6-1
cdr3_nt: TGTGCCAGCTTAAACAGGGCTGGGGCCGACGTCCTGACTTTC
cdr3_aa: CASLNRAGADVLTF

clone_size: NA
j_call: TRBJ2-1
d_call: TRBD2
cdr3_length: 20
v_call: TRBV13
cdr3_nt: TGTGCCAGCACCTCGCAGGGGACTAGCGGGCGCGTGGGGCTATACAATGAGCAGTTCTTC
cdr3_aa: CASTSQGTSGRVGLYNEQFF

clone_size: NA
j_call: TRBJ2-6
d_call: NA
cdr3_length: 16
v_call: TRBV19
cdr3_nt: TGTGCCAGTACTCGGCAGGGATTATCTGGGGCCAACGTCCTGACTTTC
cdr3_aa: CASTRQGLSGANVLTF

clone_size: NA
j_call: TRBJ1-1
d_call: NA
cdr3_length: 11
v_call: TRBV6-1
cdr3_nt: TGTGCCGTTAAACAGAACACTGAAGCTTTCTTT
cdr3_aa: CAVKQNTEAFF

clone_size: NA
j_call: TRBJ2-1
d_call: TRBD2
cdr3_length: 18
v_call: TRBV7-9
cdr3_nt: TGTGCCAGCAGCTTCGGGACTAGCGGGTTTCGCTCCTACAATGAGCAGTTCTTC
cdr3_aa: CASSFGTSGFRSYNEQFF

clone_size: few
j_call: TRBJ1-4
d_call: NA
cdr3_length: 16
v_call: TRBV7-9
cdr3_nt: TGTGCCAGCACCTACACGACAGGCCCTCCGAGTGAAAAACTGTTTTTT
cdr3_aa: CASTYTTGPPSEKLFF

clone_size: NA
j_call: TRBJ2-6
d_call: NA
cdr3_length: 15
v_call: TRBV5-1
cdr3_nt: TGCGCCAGCAGCTATATAGGGACTGGGGCCAACGTCCTGACTTTC
cdr3_aa: CASSYIGTGANVLTF

clone_size: NA
j_call: TRBJ2-5
d_call: NA
cdr3_length: 14
v_call: TRBV7-6
cdr3_nt: TGTGCCAGCAGCCCCCTAAGGGGACAAGAGACCCAGTACTTC
cdr3_aa: CASSPLRGQETQYF

clone_size: NA
j_call: TRBJ2-7
d_call: NA
cdr3_length: 12
v_call: TRBV2
cdr3_nt: TGTGCCAGCAGCCTGCCGCCTAGAGCGCAGTACTTC
cdr3_aa: CASSLPPRAQYF

clone_size: NA
j_call: TRBJ2-7
d_call: NA
cdr3_length: 13
v_call: TRBV9
cdr3_nt: TGTGCCAGCAGCTCCGGAGCGGACTACGAGCAGTACTTC
cdr3_aa: CASSSGADYEQYF

clone_size: few
j_call: TRBJ2-1
d_call: NA
cdr3_length: 14
v_call: TRBV4-3
cdr3_nt: TGCGCCAGCAGCCCAGGGGCCACCTACAATGAGCAGTTCTTC
cdr3_aa: CASSPGATYNEQFF

clone_size: once
j_call: TRBJ1-2
d_call: NA
cdr3_length: 14
v_call: TRBV6-5
cdr3_nt: TGTGCCAGCAGTTATACAGGATCTAACTATGGCTACACCTTC
cdr3_aa: CASSYTGSNYGYTF

clone_size: NA
j_call: TRBJ2-1
d_call: NA
cdr3_length: 18
v_call: TRBV7-6
cdr3_nt: TGTGCCAGCAGCCCGACAACCCTTACTAGCAGACTCTACAATGAGCAGTTCTTC
cdr3_aa: CASSPTTLTSRLYNEQFF

clone_size: medium-sized
j_call: TRBJ2-5
d_call: TRBD2
cdr3_length: 14
v_call: TRBV10-3
cdr3_nt: TGTGCCTCACACGGGACTAGCGGGAGGGAGACCCAGTACTTC
cdr3_aa: CASHGTSGRETQYF

clone_size: once
j_call: TRBJ2-1
d_call: NA
cdr3_length: 13
v_call: TRBV7-6
cdr3_nt: TGTGCCAGCAGCTTTGTGCGCGAAGGGGAGCAGTTCTTC
cdr3_aa: CASSFVREGEQFF

clone_size: NA
j_call: TRBJ2-5
d_call: NA
cdr3_length: 13
v_call: TRBV7-2
cdr3_nt: TGTGCCAGCAGCTTAACACCCCAAGAGACCCAGTACTTC
cdr3_aa: CASSLTPQETQYF

clone_size: NA
j_call: TRBJ2-5
d_call: TRBD2
cdr3_length: 18
v_call: TRBV2
cdr3_nt: TGTGCCAGCAGTCGGCTAGCGGGAGCCCTCCGAGTGGAAGAGACCCAGTACTTC
cdr3_aa: CASSRLAGALRVEETQYF

clone_size: NA
j_call: TRBJ2-2
d_call: TRBD1
cdr3_length: 15
v_call: TRBV9
cdr3_nt: TGTGCCAGCAGCACCCACAGGGGTAGCACCGGGGAGCTGTTTTTT
cdr3_aa: CASSTHRGSTGELFF

clone_size: NA
j_call: TRBJ2-7
d_call: NA
cdr3_length: 13
v_call: TRBV7-3
cdr3_nt: TGTGCCAGCAGCTTAGGAGGGGGTGGTGAGCAGTACTTC
cdr3_aa: CASSLGGGGEQYF

clone_size: NA
j_call: TRBJ2-4
d_call: TRBD1
cdr3_length: 15
v_call: TRBV7-8
cdr3_nt: TGTGCCAGCAGCTTAGTATTAAGGACAGGGAACATTCAGTACTTC
cdr3_aa: CASSLVLRTGNIQYF

clone_size: NA
j_call: TRBJ2-3
d_call: TRBD2
cdr3_length: 14
v_call: TRBV7-2
cdr3_nt: TGTGCCAGCAGCCTGGGACTAGCGGCAGATACGCAGTATTTT
cdr3_aa: CASSLGLAADTQYF

clone_size: NA
j_call: TRBJ1-1
d_call: NA
cdr3_length: 12
v_call: TRBV29-1
cdr3_nt: TGCAGCGTTGTAAATGGGAAAACTGAAGCTTTCTTT
cdr3_aa: CSVVNGKTEAFF

clone_size: few
j_call: TRBJ1-3
d_call: NA
cdr3_length: 15
v_call: TRBV7-2
cdr3_nt: TGTGCCAGCAGCTTTCTCTCAGCGGTAGGAAACACCATATATTTT
cdr3_aa: CASSFLSAVGNTIYF

clone_size: NA
j_call: TRBJ2-5
d_call: NA
cdr3_length: 13
v_call: TRBV6-1
cdr3_nt: TGTGCCAGCAGAGACAGCCTCAAAGAGACCCAGTACTTC
cdr3_aa: CASRDSLKETQYF

clone_size: NA
j_call: TRBJ2-5
d_call: TRBD2
cdr3_length: 15
v_call: TRBV6-1
cdr3_nt: TGTGCCAGCAGTGATGAGCGGGAGAGGTTAGAGACCCAGTACTTC
cdr3_aa: CASSDERERLETQYF

clone_size: NA
j_call: TRBJ2-1
d_call: NA
cdr3_length: 11
v_call: TRBV6-5
cdr3_nt: TGTGCCAGCACCTCGGCAGGTGAGCAGTTCTTC
cdr3_aa: CASTSAGEQFF

clone_size: few
j_call: TRBJ2-7
d_call: NA
cdr3_length: 16
v_call: TRBV7-2
cdr3_nt: TGTGCCAGCAGCTTAAACGGACTGGGCGCCTCCTACGAGCAGTACTTC
cdr3_aa: CASSLNGLGASYEQYF

clone_size: NA
j_call: TRBJ2-3
d_call: TRBD2
cdr3_length: 15
v_call: TRBV7-2
cdr3_nt: TGTGCCAGCAGCGAGGGGTTTGGTAGCGGGGATACGCAGTATTTT
cdr3_aa: CASSEGFGSGDTQYF

clone_size: NA
j_call: TRBJ2-5
d_call: NA
cdr3_length: 13
v_call: TRBV27
cdr3_nt: TGTGCCAGCAGTTTCATGGGTCAAGAGACCCAGTACTTC
cdr3_aa: CASSFMGQETQYF